This T cell receptor beta chain stems from a study of cytomegalovirus exposure and HLA in healthy donors. Study-level information: Among roughly 180 million T cells, an earlier analysis found roughly 110 million unique TCR beta sequences.

PCR used 60 Vbeta primers and 13 Jbeta primers. Libraries were prepared by immunoSEQ multiplex PCR; TCRdb keeps only in-frame clonotypes and omits some of them. Among 130,000 or so clones listed, around 72% were seen once. Source material: PBMCs. This TCR was sampled from a woman aged 18-29 years in good health and CMV-seronegative.

The CDR3 coding sequence is TGTGCCAGCAGCCCGTTGAGCGGGAGGGCTCAAGAGACCCAGTACTTC. As protein: CASSPLSGRAQETQYF. The rearrangement joins TRBV5-8 to TRBJ2-5; 10 positions match TRBD2. Germline-derived CDR1 and CDR2 are SGHTS and YDEGEE. The trim removed 4 bases at V and 2 bases at J, leaving 8 bases unmatched. This CDR3 spans 16 amino acids.